The sequence of this T cell receptor beta chain was determined in a study of blood T cell repertoires in COVID-19. This study enrolled people aged about 18 to 95 from about two dozen US geographic areas. Each exposed participant met a COVID-19 case in the 2 weeks preceding study entry. The CDR3 consists of 15 residues. V dropped 6 bases and J dropped 5 bases, with 18 bases sitting between them. Germline V CDR1 and CDR2: SGHNT, YYREEE (reference sequence). Authors' methods: It was from reference gene primer amplification that nucleated cell counts were estimated. TCRdb's copy holds only in-frame clones and misses some; the assay was immunoSEQ multiplex PCR. For V, J and clone size, that table is used; D and trimming come from the DNA. The sample carries roughly 250,000 clones, 70% to 90% recorded once.

The rearrangement links TRBV5-4 to TRBJ2-1; a weak D match, TRBD1 (5 bases). The sequenced material came from PBMCs or T cells enriched from blood (not recorded which). The sequence came from a man over 45 who had been exposed to COVID-19. CDR3 sequence reads: CASTDRISRDNEQFF. DNA for the CDR3: TGTGCCAGCACCGATAGGATCAGCAGGGACAATGAGCAGTTCTTC.